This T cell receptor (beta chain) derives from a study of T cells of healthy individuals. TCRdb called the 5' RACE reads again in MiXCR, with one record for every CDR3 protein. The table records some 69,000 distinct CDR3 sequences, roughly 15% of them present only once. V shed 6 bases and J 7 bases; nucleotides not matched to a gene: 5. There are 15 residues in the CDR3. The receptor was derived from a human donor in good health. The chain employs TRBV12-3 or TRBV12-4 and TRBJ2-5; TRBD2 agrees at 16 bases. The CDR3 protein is CASSRGLAGGLTQYF. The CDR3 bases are TGTGCCAGCAGCCGGGGACTAGCGGGGGGGCTGACCCAGTACTTC.